The 30 T cell receptor beta chains presented below share a single source sample, sequenced in a study of blood T cell repertoires in COVID-19. The method was immunoSEQ multiplex PCR; TCRdb's version includes in-frame clones alone and lacks a portion of them. The data contain a few hundred thousand clones, 80% to 90% of them singletons. The source material was peripheral blood. These receptors originate from a woman between 45 and 65 years old with COVID-19, enrolled during active disease.

The chain joins TRBV7-9 to TRBJ2-3, with 11 bases that match TRBD2. The ends lost 4 bases at V and 5 bases at J; junction bases unmatched: 5. The germline V gene encodes CDR1 SEHNR and CDR2 FQNEAQ (reference sequence). The CDR3 runs 15 residues. The CDR3 region is CASSSTSGSLDTQYF. In DNA, the CDR3 is TGTGCCAGCAGCTCTACTAGCGGGAGTTTAGATACGCAGTATTTT.

V is TRBV27 and J is TRBJ1-1, with no clear D. Germline V lookup: CDR1 MNHEY, CDR2 SMNVEV (reference sequence). The CDR3 sequence is 13 residues long. V gave up 3 bases and J gave up 1 base, with 6 bases separating them. The CDR3 sequence: CASSFNRNTEAFF. The DNA for the CDR3 is TGTGCCAGCAGTTTTAACAGGAACACTGAAGCTTTCTTT.

This rearrangement joins TRBV27 to TRBJ2-7; 10 bases line up with TRBD1. The CDR3 has 14 amino acids. Germline V gene sequence: CDR1 MNHEY, CDR2 SMNVEV (reference sequence). V lost 6 bases and J lost 3; bases outside the gene matches: 5. The CDR3 loop is CASSWGTGDYEQYF. DNA for the CDR3: TGTGCCAGCAGCTGGGGGACAGGGGACTACGAGCAGTACTTC.

The CDR3 region has the DNA TGTGCCAGCAGCTTAGTAGGGGGCGCGTCACCCCTCCACTTT. It specifies CASSLVGGASPLHF. The chain combines TRBV7-9 with TRBJ1-6; 7 nucleotides line up with TRBD1. After removal of 1 base from V and 10 bases from J, the junction contained 4 bases not matched to a gene. CDR1 is SEHNR, CDR2 FQNEAQ, per germline (reference sequence). The CDR3 loop spans 14 amino acids.

The rearrangement joins TRBV9 to TRBJ1-2; the match to TRBD1 covers 10 bases. V was pared by 0 bases and J by 4 bases, with 9 bases of the junction left unmatched. Germline V gene data show CDR1 as SGDLS and CDR2 as YYNGEE. This CDR3 is built from 17 residues. The CDR3 region is CASSVATLGQGIYGYTF. The CDR3 nucleotides read TGTGCCAGCAGCGTAGCTACATTGGGACAGGGGATCTATGGCTACACCTTC.

This chain links TRBV5-1 with TRBJ2-3, with D uncertain. This CDR3 is built from 15 residues. From germline, CDR1 is SGHRS and CDR2 YFSETQ. Trimming removed 0 bases at V and 0 bases at J, with 8 bases between. The CDR3 bases are TGCGCCAGCAGCTTGGCCCTGGAGAGCACAGATACGCAGTATTTT. This translates into CASSLALESTDTQYF.

The chain employs TRBV7-9 and TRBJ1-5; weak D call: TRBD1 (5 bases). CDR3 length: 17 amino acids. Germline V lookup: CDR1 SEHNR, CDR2 FQNEAQ (reference sequence). With 2 bases removed from V and 0 bases from J, the gap between germline ends came to 14 bases. CDR3: CASSLLPTGVSNQPQHF. CDR3 DNA sequence: TGTGCCAGCAGCTTACTCCCTACAGGAGTTAGCAATCAGCCCCAGCATTTT.

This chain joins TRBV5-1 and TRBJ2-3; a weak D match, TRBD2 (5 bases). The germline CDR1 and CDR2 sequences are SGHRS and YFSETQ. This CDR3 spans 14 amino acids. With 4 bases removed from V and 2 bases from J, the gap between germline ends came to 11 bases. The DNA for the CDR3 is TGCGCCAGCAGCCCCCCGGGAAACACAGATACGCAGTATTTT. Protein: CASSPPGNTDTQYF.

The chain carries TRBV9 and TRBJ2-1, with 7 bases identical to TRBD2. The CDR3 is made up of 15 amino acids. Germline CDR1 reads SGDLS; CDR2 reads YYNGEE. The trim removed 0 bases at V and 7 bases at J, leaving 7 bases unmatched. CDR3 DNA: TGTGCCAGCAGCGTAGAAGGCGGGAGATGGAATGAGCAGTTCTTC. Residues: CASSVEGGRWNEQFF.

The J gene is TRBJ1-2, the V gene TRBV5-4; 9 bases map to TRBD1. The CDR3 spans 13 residues. V trimming: 3 bases; J trimming: 7 bases; junction bases outside the gene matches: 4. Germline loops: CDR1 SGHNT, CDR2 YYREEE (reference sequence). The CDR3 here is CASSYRGRSGYTF. Here the CDR3 DNA reads TGTGCCAGCAGCTACAGGGGGCGGAGTGGCTACACCTTC. Drawing the rest from reference TRBV5-4 and TRBJ1-2, the complete variable domain is ETGVTQSPTHLIKTRGQQVTLRCSSQSGHNTVSWYQQALGQGPQFIFQYYREEENGRGNFPPRFSGLQFPNYSSELNVNALELDDSALYLCASSYRGRSGYTFGSGTRLTVV.

The count of this clone is one. The chain joins TRBV6-5 to TRBJ2-5; D is possibly TRBD2 (6 bases). The CDR3 has 14 amino acids. Trimming took off 6 bases at V and 5 bases at J, with 16 bases between the two ends. CDR1 and CDR2 (germline): MNHEY, SVGAGI. CDR3 protein: CASSPPAGSETQYF. The CDR3 DNA reads TGTGCCAGCAGCCCCCCGGCGGGAAGTGAGACCCAGTACTTC.

The chain uses TRBV11-1 and TRBJ1-2, with D uncertain. The germline V gene has CDR1 SGHAT and CDR2 FQDESV (reference sequence). V was trimmed by 1 base and J by 5 bases, leaving 11 bases between them. This CDR3 is 14 amino acids long. The CDR3 DNA is TGTGCCAGCAGCTTAGGCATGATGGAGTATGGCTACACCTTC. Residues: CASSLGMMEYGYTF.

The chain has TRBV29-1 and TRBJ1-1; 11 bases agree with TRBD1. The V gene end was trimmed by 4 bases and the J gene end by 2 bases; junction bases not matched to a gene: 9. The germline V gene encodes CDR1 SQVTM and CDR2 ANQGSEA. The CDR3 has 16 amino acids. For the CDR3, the DNA is TGCAGCGTTGGGGAGGACAGGGGGCTGGTAAACACTGAAGCTTTCTTT. The encoded protein is CSVGEDRGLVNTEAFF.

This clone was observed a handful of times. This chain joins TRBV2 and TRBJ1-5; D remains ambiguous. Trimming removed 2 bases from V and 0 bases from J, with 5 bases in between. The CDR3 has 14 amino acids. The germline V gene encodes CDR1 SNHLY and CDR2 FYNNEI. The CDR3 DNA follows: TGTGCCAGCAGTGAAACTAATAGCAATCAGCCCCAGCATTTT. This encodes CASSETNSNQPQHF.

This clone was seen only a few times. The rearrangement joins TRBV2 to TRBJ2-1; TRBD2 matches 8 bases. Losses at the gene ends were 7 bases for V and 7 bases for J; bases not matched to a gene: 9. The CDR3 runs 14 residues. Germline CDR1 is SNHLY and CDR2 is FYNNEI. Here the CDR3 DNA reads TGTGCCAGCAAGCGGGCTAGCGGGCCTAATGAGCAGTTCTTC. Translated: CASKRASGPNEQFF. Supplemented by reference TRBV2 and TRBJ2-1, the full variable domain reads EPEVTQTPSHQVTQMGQEVILRCVPISNHLYFYWYRQILGQKVEFLVSFYNNEISEKSEIFDDQFSVERPDGSNFTLKIRSTKLEDSAMYFCASKRASGPNEQFFGPGTRLTVL.

This rearrangement joins TRBV7-6 to TRBJ2-2; possible D gene TRBD2, 6 bases. The CDR3 is made up of 15 amino acids. Germline CDR1 SGHVS, CDR2 FNYEAQ. Trimming removed 8 bases at V and 4 bases at J, with 17 bases between. This CDR3 reads CASLDWREFTGELFF. Here the CDR3 DNA reads TGTGCCAGCCTAGATTGGAGGGAGTTCACCGGGGAGCTGTTTTTT.

The chain couples TRBV30 to TRBJ1-1; the D gene is possibly TRBD1 (6 bases). CDR3 length equals 12 residues. The ends were cut back, 4 bases at V and 4 bases at J, with 10 bases in the middle. Germline V gene sequence: CDR1 GTSNPN, CDR2 SVGIG (reference sequence). The CDR3 coding sequence is TGTGCCTGGACCTCAGGGGCCACTGAAGCTTTCTTT. Its translation is CAWTSGATEAFF.

The chain combines TRBV11-1 with TRBJ1-2; 9 positions match TRBD1. Germline CDR1 reads SGHAT; CDR2 reads FQDESV (reference sequence). CDR3 length: 15 residues. Trimming removed 2 bases from V and 8 bases from J; junction bases left unmatched: 9. CDR3 bases: TGTGCCAGCAGCTTAAGGAGGGACAGGGCGTCGGGCTACACCTTC. It encodes CASSLRRDRASGYTF.

J is TRBJ2-1 and V is TRBV5-1; 13 nucleotides line up with TRBD2. Germline-derived CDR1 and CDR2 are SGHRS and YFSETQ. Trimming at V came to 4 bases and at J to 2 bases, leaving 3 bases not matched to a gene. The CDR3 runs to 16 residues. CDR3 loop: CASSRGTSGTYNEQFF. In nucleotides, the CDR3 is TGCGCCAGCAGCCGAGGGACTAGCGGGACCTACAATGAGCAGTTCTTC.

CDR3 in DNA: TGTGCCAGCAGCTTAGACAGGGTCGGGACCGGGGAGCTGTTTTTT. Its protein is CASSLDRVGTGELFF. The rearrangement joins TRBV5-8 to TRBJ2-2; the match to TRBD1 covers 7 bases. With V trimmed by 2 bases and J by 5 bases, 6 bases remained unmatched. The V gene's germline CDR1 is SGHTS and CDR2 YDEGEE. The CDR3 runs 15 residues.

J is TRBJ1-1 and V is TRBV18; maybe TRBD1 (5 bases). There are 12 residues in the CDR3. Between the trimmed V and J ends, which lost 4 bases and 5 bases, there was a span of 8 bases. Looked up from germline, CDR1 is KGHSH and CDR2 is LQKENI. The CDR3 loop is CASSQGRTEAFF. Here the CDR3 DNA reads TGTGCCAGCTCACAGGGGAGGACTGAAGCTTTCTTT.

The chain couples TRBV27 to TRBJ2-3; the match to TRBD1 covers 12 bases. CDR3 length: 19 amino acids. Germline V CDR1 and CDR2: MNHEY, SMNVEV (reference sequence). The junction had 21 bases not matched to a gene; V was cut back by 6 bases and J by 8 bases. The CDR3 here is CASSLGTGGGGGLRGTQYF. DNA of the CDR3: TGTGCCAGCAGCCTCGGGACAGGGGGCGGTGGCGGGCTCCGGGGTACGCAGTATTTT.

The rearrangement links TRBV18 to TRBJ1-1; 10 positions match TRBD1. Unmatched junction bases numbered 7, after V lost 1 base and J lost 5 bases. CDR3 length equals 16 residues. Germline loops: CDR1 KGHSH, CDR2 LQKENI. Here the CDR3 reads CASSPLMGQGLTEAFF. The CDR3 coding sequence is TGTGCCAGCTCACCACTCATGGGACAGGGGTTGACTGAAGCTTTCTTT.

V gene TRBV11-2 combines with J gene TRBJ2-7, with 8 bases identical to TRBD1. This CDR3 has 15 residues. Germline lookup yields CDR1 SGHAT and CDR2 FQNNGV. Trimming cost V 0 bases and J 0 bases; bases outside gene matches: 1. CDR3 in amino acids: CASSLDGTGSYEQYF. DNA of the CDR3: TGTGCCAGCAGCTTAGATGGGACAGGCTCCTACGAGCAGTACTTC.

The rearrangement joins TRBV19 to TRBJ1-5, with D perhaps matching TRBD1 (5 bases). The V gene lost 3 bases and the J gene lost 1 base, with 10 bases spanning the gap. The germline V gene encodes CDR1 LNHDA and CDR2 SQIVND (reference sequence). This CDR3 has 15 amino acids. In DNA, the CDR3 is TGTGCCAGTAGTATTTCTCGACAGAGCAATCAGCCCCAGCATTTT. Translated, it gives CASSISRQSNQPQHF.

The V gene is TRBV6-2 or TRBV6-3, the J gene TRBJ2-1, with 8 bases that match TRBD2. V lost 2 bases and J lost 2; bases outside the gene matches: 8. The CDR3 has 17 amino acids. Germline V gene data show CDR1 as MNHEY and CDR2 as SVGEGT. The CDR3 region has the DNA TGTGCCAGCAGTTACAGTTGGGGACTAGTTGCCTACAATGAGCAGTTCTTC. Its translation: CASSYSWGLVAYNEQFF.

The chain couples TRBV6-2 or TRBV6-3 to TRBJ2-7; D possibly corresponds to TRBD2 (6 bases). CDR3 length: 16 residues. Trimming took off 0 bases at V and 0 bases at J, with 12 bases between the two ends. CDR1 MNHEY and CDR2 SVGEGT come from the germline V gene. CDR3 sequence reads: CASSYSVRGYSYEQYF. The CDR3 DNA follows: TGTGCCAGCAGTTACTCGGTTCGGGGGTACTCCTACGAGCAGTACTTC.

The chain is built from TRBV7-2 and TRBJ2-1; 11 nucleotides align to TRBD2. Losses at the gene ends were 8 bases for V and 6 bases for J; bases not matched to a gene: 6. The CDR3 is 14 amino acids. Germline V lookup: CDR1 SGHTA, CDR2 FQGNSA. CDR3 in DNA: TGTGCCAGCGGCGTAACTAGCGGGAGCAATGAGCAGTTCTTC. This encodes CASGVTSGSNEQFF. The full variable domain, with the rest looked up from reference TRBV7-2 and TRBJ2-1, is GAGVSQSPSNKVTEKGKDVELRCDPISGHTALYWYRQSLGQGLEFLIYFQGNSAPDKSGLPSDRFSAERTGGSVSTLTIQRTQQEDSAVYLCASGVTSGSNEQFFGPGTRLTVL.

The rearrangement uses TRBV2 and TRBJ2-1, with TRBD2 identical over 14 bases. The CDR3 length is 15 residues. V shed 6 bases and J 9 bases; nucleotides not matched to a gene: 7. Per germline, CDR1 SNHLY and CDR2 FYNNEI. CDR3 DNA: TGTGCCAGCAGCGAGACTAGCGGGAGGGCCAGTGAGCAGTTCTTC. Amino acids: CASSETSGRASEQFF.

The rearrangement uses TRBV19 and TRBJ1-5, with 10 bases lining up with TRBD1. The V segment lost 1 base and the J segment 2 bases; nucleotides outside the gene matches: 14. Germline V gene lookup returns CDR1 LNHDA and CDR2 SQIVND (reference sequence). This CDR3 region has 20 residues. CDR3 nucleotides: TGTGCCAGTAGTATAGGCCCGGGACAGGGGTCGTATACTGGCAATCAGCCCCAGCATTTT. Translated: CASSIGPGQGSYTGNQPQHF.